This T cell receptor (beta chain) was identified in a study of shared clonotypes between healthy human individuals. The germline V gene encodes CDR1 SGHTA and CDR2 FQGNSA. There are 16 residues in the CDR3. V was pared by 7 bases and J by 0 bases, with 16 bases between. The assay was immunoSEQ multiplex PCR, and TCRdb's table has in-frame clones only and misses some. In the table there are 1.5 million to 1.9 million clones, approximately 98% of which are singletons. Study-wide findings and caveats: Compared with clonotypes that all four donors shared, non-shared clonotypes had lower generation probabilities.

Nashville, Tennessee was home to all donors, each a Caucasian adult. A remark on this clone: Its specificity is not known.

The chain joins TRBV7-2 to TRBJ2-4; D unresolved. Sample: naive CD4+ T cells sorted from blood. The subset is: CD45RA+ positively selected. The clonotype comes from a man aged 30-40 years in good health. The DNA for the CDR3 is TGTGCCAGCACCCAAGCCCTCCGGGTAGCCAAAAACATTCAGTACTTC. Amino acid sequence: CASTQALRVAKNIQYF. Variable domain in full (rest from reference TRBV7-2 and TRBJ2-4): GAGVSQSPSNKVTEKGKDVELRCDPISGHTALYWYRQSLGQGLEFLIYFQGNSAPDKSGLPSDRFSAERTGGSVSTLTIQRTQQEDSAVYLCASTQALRVAKNIQYFGAGTRLSVL.